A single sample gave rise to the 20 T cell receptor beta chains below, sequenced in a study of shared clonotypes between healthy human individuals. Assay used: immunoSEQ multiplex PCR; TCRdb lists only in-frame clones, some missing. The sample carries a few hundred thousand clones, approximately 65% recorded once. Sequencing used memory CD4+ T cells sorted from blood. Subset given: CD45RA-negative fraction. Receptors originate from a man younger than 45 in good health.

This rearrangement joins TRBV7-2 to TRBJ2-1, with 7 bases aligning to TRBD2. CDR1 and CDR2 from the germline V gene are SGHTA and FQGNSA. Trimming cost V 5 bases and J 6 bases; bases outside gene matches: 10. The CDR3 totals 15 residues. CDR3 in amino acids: CASSRDGLVSNEQFF. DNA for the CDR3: TGTGCCAGCAGCCGAGACGGACTAGTCAGCAATGAGCAGTTCTTC.

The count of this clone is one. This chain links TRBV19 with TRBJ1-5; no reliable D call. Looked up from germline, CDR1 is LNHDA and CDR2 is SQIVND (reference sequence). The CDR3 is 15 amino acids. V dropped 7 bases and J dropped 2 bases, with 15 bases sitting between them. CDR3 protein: CASNREGYGNQPQHF. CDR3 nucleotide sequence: TGTGCCAGTAATCGGGAAGGCTACGGCAATCAGCCCCAGCATTTT.

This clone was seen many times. This chain's CDR3 is CASRNRVTDYTF. CDR3 sequence (DNA): TGTGCCAGTAGAAACAGGGTTACGGACTACACCTTC. The rearrangement links TRBV19 to TRBJ1-2, with D possibly being TRBD1 (6 bases). Germline CDR1 and CDR2: LNHDA and SQIVND (reference sequence). The CDR3 is made up of 12 amino acids. The V and J ends lost 6 bases and 10 bases respectively, with 15 bases between them.

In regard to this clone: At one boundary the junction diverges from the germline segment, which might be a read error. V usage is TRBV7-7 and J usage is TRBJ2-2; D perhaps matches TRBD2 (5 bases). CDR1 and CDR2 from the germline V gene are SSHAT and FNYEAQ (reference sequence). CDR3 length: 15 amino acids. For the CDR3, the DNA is TGTGCTAGCAGCTTACTAGGTCCCGACACCGGGGAGCTGTTTTTT. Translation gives CASSLLGPDTGELFF.

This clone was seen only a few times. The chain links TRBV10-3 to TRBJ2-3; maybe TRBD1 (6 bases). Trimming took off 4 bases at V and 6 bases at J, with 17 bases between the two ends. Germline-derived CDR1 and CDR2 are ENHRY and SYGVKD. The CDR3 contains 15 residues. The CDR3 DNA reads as TGTGCCATCAGTGGGGACAACCGTAGAGTCGATACGCAGTATTTT. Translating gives CAISGDNRRVDTQYF.

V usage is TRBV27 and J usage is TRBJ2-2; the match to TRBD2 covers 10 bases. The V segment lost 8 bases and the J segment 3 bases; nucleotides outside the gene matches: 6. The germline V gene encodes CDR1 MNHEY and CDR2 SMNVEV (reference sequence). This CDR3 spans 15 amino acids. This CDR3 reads CASLQREGYTGELFF. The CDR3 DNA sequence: TGTGCCAGCCTACAGCGGGAGGGGTACACCGGGGAGCTGTTTTTT.

DNA of the CDR3: TGTGCCAGTAGTATGAACGCGGGAGGGGGAAAGACCCAGTACTTC. Translated, it gives CASSMNAGGGKTQYF. The chain carries TRBV19 and TRBJ2-5; TRBD2 aligns across 9 bases. In germline, CDR1 is LNHDA, CDR2 SQIVND (reference sequence). V trimming: 3 bases; J trimming: 6 bases; junction bases outside the gene matches: 8. This CDR3 comprises 15 residues. Variable domain in full (rest from reference TRBV19 and TRBJ2-5): DGGITQSPKYLFRKEGQNVTLSCEQNLNHDAMYWYRQDPGQGLRLIYYSQIVNDFQKGDIAEGYSVSREKKESFPLTVTSAQKNPTAFYLCASSMNAGGGKTQYFGPGTRLLVL.

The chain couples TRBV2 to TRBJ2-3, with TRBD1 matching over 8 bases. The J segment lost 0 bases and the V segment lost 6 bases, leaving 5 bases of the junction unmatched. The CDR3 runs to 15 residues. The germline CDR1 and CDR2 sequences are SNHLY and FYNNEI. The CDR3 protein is CASSDRGHSTDTQYF. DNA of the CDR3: TGTGCCAGCAGCGACAGGGGCCATAGCACAGATACGCAGTATTTT.

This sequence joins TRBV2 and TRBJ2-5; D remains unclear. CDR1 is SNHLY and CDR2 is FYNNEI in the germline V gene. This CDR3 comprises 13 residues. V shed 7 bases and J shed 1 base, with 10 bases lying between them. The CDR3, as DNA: TGTGCCAGCAAGAGGAAGTTCCAAGAGACCCAGTACTTC. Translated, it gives CASKRKFQETQYF.

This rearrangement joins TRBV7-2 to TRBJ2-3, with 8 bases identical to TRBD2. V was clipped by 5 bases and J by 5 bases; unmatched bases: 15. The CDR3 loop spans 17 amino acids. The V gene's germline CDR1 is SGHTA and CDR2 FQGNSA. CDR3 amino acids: CASSQLGGELVGDTQYF. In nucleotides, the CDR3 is TGTGCCAGCAGCCAACTCGGGGGGGAGTTAGTCGGAGATACGCAGTATTTT.

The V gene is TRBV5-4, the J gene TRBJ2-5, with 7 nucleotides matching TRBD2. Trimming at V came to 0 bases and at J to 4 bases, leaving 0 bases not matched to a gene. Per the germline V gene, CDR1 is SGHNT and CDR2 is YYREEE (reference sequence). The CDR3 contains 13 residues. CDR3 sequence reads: CASSLAGGETQYF. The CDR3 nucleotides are TGTGCCAGCAGCTTGGCGGGGGGAGAGACCCAGTACTTC.

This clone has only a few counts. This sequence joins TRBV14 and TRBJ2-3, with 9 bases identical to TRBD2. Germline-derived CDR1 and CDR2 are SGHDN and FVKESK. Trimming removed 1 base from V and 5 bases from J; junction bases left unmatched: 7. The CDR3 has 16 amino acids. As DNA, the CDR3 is TGTGCCAGCAGCCAAGGGGCGGGAGGGCCTGGAGATACGCAGTATTTT. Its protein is CASSQGAGGPGDTQYF. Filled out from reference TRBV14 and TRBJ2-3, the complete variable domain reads EAGVTQFPSHSVIEKGQTVTLRCDPISGHDNLYWYRRVMGKEIKFLLHFVKESKQDESGMPNNRFLAERTGGTYSTLKVQPAELEDSGVYFCASSQGAGGPGDTQYFGPGTRLTVL.

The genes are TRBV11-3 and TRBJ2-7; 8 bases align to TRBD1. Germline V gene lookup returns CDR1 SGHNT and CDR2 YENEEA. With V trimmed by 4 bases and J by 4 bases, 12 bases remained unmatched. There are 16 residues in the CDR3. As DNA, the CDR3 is TGTGCCAGCAGCTCTCGGAACGGGACAGGCTTTTACGAGCAGTACTTC. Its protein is CASSSRNGTGFYEQYF.

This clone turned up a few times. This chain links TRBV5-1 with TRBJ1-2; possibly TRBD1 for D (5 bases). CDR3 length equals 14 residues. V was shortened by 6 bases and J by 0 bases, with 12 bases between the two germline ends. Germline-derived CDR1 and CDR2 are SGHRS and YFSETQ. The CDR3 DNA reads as TGCGCCAGCAACCGGGACTCAGCTAACTATGGCTACACCTTC. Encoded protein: CASNRDSANYGYTF.

The CDR3 DNA is TGCGCCAGCAGCGGCCCTCAGGGTTGGGATGAGCAGTTCTTC. Its translation: CASSGPQGWDEQFF. V usage is TRBV5-1 and J usage is TRBJ2-1; D possibly corresponds to TRBD1 (5 bases). Germline CDR1 and CDR2: SGHRS and YFSETQ. Trimming removed 4 bases from V and 8 bases from J, with 16 bases in between. CDR3 size: 14 residues.

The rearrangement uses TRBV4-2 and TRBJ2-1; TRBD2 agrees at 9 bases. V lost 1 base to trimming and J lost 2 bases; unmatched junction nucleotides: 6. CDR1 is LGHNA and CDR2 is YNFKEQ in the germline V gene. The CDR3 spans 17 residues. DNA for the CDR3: TGTGCCAGCAGCCAAGTGGTGGCTAGCGGGACCTACAATGAGCAGTTCTTC. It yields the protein CASSQVVASGTYNEQFF.

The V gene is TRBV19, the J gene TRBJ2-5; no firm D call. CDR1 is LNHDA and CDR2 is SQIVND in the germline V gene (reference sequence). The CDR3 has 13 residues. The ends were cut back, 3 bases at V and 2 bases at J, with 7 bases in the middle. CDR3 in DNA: TGTGCCAGTAGTATTATGCGGCAAGAGACCCAGTACTTC. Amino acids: CASSIMRQETQYF.

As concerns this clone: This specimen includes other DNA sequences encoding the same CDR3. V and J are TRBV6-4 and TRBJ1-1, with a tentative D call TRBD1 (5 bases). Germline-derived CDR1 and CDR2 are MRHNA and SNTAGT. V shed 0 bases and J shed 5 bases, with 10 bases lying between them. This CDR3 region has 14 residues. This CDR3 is CASSDSSRGTEAFF. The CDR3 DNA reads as TGTGCCAGCAGTGACTCGAGTCGGGGGACTGAAGCTTTCTTT.

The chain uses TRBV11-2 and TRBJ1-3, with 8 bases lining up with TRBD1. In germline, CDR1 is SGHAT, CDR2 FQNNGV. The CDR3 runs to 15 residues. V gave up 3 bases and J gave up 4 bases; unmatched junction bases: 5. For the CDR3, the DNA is TGTGCCAGCAGCTTGGCCAGGGGGCAAGGAAACACCATATATTTT. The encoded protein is CASSLARGQGNTIYF.

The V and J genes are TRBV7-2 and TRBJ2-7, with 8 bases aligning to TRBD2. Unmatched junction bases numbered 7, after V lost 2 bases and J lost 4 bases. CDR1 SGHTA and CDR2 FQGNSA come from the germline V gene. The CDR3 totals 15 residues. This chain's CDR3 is CASSLSSAGAYEQYF. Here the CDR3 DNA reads TGTGCCAGCAGCTTATCGTCAGCGGGAGCATACGAGCAGTACTTC.